This T cell receptor beta chain was captured in a study of monozygotic twins with cystic fibrosis. Broader study findings: In 13 of 16 pairs, V gene usage was closest to the co-twin's. The repertoire was suggested to be naive-dominated, clonality median around 0.0093.

For this clone: No antigen is known for it.

Libraries were prepared by immunoSEQ multiplex PCR; TCRdb keeps only in-frame clonotypes and omits some of them. The table has about 7,500 clones, approximately 95% seen once. Germline V gives CDR1 SNHLY, CDR2 FYNNEI. Trimming took 3 bases from V and 1 from J, leaving 11 bases between them. The CDR3 has 15 amino acids. The sequencing input was blood. The chain employs TRBV2 and TRBJ2-3; D gene uncertain. The sequence came from a boy between 2 and 10 years old with cystic fibrosis. In DNA, the CDR3 is TGTGCCAGCAGTGAGTGGCGGCAGGGCACAGATACGCAGTATTTT. This gives the protein CASSEWRQGTDTQYF.